Included here is one TCR beta chain sequence, with context. TCRdb's table, derived via immunoSEQ multiplex PCR, lists solely in-frame clones and lacks some. The table lists about 68,000 clones, roughly three quarters of them singletons. CDR3 length: 16 amino acids. The V end was cut by 5 bases, the J end by 1 base, with 16 bases between. The V gene's germline CDR1 is SGHAT and CDR2 FQNNGV. The data belong to a study of blood T cell repertoires in COVID-19. The sequencing sample was made of peripheral blood. The rearrangement joins TRBV11-2 to TRBJ2-3; D perhaps matches TRBD2 (5 bases). This sequence was found in a human donor in a cohort sampled during active COVID-19. The CDR3 loop is CASSLNDYRGTDTQYF. CDR3 DNA sequence: TGTGCCAGCAGCCTTAACGACTATCGGGGCACAGATACGCAGTATTTT.